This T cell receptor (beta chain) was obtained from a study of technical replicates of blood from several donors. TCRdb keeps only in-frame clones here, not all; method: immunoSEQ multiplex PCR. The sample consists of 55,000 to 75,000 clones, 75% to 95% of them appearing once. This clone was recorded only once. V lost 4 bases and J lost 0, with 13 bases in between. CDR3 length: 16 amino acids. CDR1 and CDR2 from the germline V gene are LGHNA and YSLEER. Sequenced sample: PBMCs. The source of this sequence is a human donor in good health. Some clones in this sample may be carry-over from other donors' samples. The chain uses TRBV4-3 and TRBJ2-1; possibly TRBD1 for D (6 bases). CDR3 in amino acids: CASSRTGTYSYNEQFF. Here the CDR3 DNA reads TGCGCCAGCAGCCGAACCGGGACATACTCCTACAATGAGCAGTTCTTC.